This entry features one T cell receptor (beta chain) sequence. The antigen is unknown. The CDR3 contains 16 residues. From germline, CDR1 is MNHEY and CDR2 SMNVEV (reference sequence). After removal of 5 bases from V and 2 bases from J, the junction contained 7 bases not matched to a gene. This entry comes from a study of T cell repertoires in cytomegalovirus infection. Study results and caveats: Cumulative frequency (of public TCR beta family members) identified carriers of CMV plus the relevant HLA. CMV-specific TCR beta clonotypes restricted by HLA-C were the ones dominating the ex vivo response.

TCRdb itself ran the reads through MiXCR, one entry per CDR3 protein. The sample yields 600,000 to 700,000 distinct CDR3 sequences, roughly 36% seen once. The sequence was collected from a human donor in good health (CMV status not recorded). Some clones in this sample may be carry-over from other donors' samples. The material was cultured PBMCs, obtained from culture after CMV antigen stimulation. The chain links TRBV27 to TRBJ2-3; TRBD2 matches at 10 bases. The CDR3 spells CASSPLSGGPTDTQYF. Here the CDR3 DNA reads TGTGCCAGCAGTCCACTTAGCGGGGGGCCCACAGATACGCAGTATTTT.